This paragraph reports one TCR beta chain. Antigen: not known. This record belongs to a study of shared clonotypes between healthy human individuals. This CDR3 has 18 residues. V lost 5 bases, J lost 0 bases, and 17 bases lay in between. Germline lookup yields CDR1 SGHAT and CDR2 FQNNGV. The naive CD8 subset, CD45RO-negative cells positively selected for CCR7, excluded terminally differentiated effector memory CD45RA+ cells. TCRdb's copy holds only in-frame clones and misses some; the assay was immunoSEQ multiplex PCR. Here the sample spans some 2.1 million clones, less than 95% being singletons. Study-wide results and limits: Around 5% of naive CD4 clonotypes were shared across a few donors.

The receptor was isolated from a man between 18 and 29 years old in good health. The V and J genes are TRBV11-2 and TRBJ2-6; D remains ambiguous. Sequences were obtained from naive CD8+ T cells sorted from blood. The CDR3 DNA sequence: TGTGCCAGCAGCCCTCGGGCCTCTTTAAGCTCTGGGGCCAACGTCCTGACTTTC. Residues: CASSPRASLSSGANVLTF. The variable domain in full, completed from reference TRBV11-2 and TRBJ2-6, reads EAGVAQSPRYKIIEKRQSVAFWCNPISGHATLYWYQQILGQGPKLLIQFQNNGVVDDSQLPKDRFSAERLKGVDSTLKIQPAKLEDSAVYLCASSPRASLSSGANVLTFGAGSRLTVL.